The next 13 T cell receptor beta chains were all read from a single sample in a study of shared clonotypes between healthy human individuals. CD8 cells classed as naive were CD45RO-negative and positively selected for CCR7, excluding terminally differentiated effector memory CD45RA+ cells. Repertoires were generated with immunoSEQ multiplex PCR, while TCRdb's copy carries only in-frame clones and drops some. The sample shows 2 million to 2.5 million clones, approximately 94% of them seen only once. The sequencing sample was made of naive CD8+ T cells sorted from blood. The receptors shown here come from a man younger than 35 in good health.

A remark on this clone: The same CDR3 arises from other DNA sequences in this sample as well. The chain has TRBV11-2 and TRBJ2-3; D not certain. CDR1 is SGHAT and CDR2 is FQNNGV in the germline V gene. Trimming removed 5 bases at V and 4 bases at J, with 4 bases between. The CDR3 has 11 amino acids. CDR3 sequence: CASSLPDTQYF. DNA of the CDR3: TGTGCCAGCAGCCTCCCAGATACGCAGTATTTT.

The chain carries TRBV9 and TRBJ1-2; D is unresolved. Trimming removed 3 bases from V and 0 bases from J, with 18 bases in between. Germline V CDR1 and CDR2: SGDLS, YYNGEE. There are 17 residues in the CDR3. As DNA, the CDR3 is TGTGCCAGCAGCGCCAGTAAAGCGGACGTAGCTAACTATGGCTACACCTTC. Protein product: CASSASKADVANYGYTF.

The chain carries TRBV9 and TRBJ2-5; D remains unclear. V was cut by 0 bases and J by 4 bases, with 13 bases left in between. This CDR3 is built from 15 residues. Germline assignment: CDR1 SGDLS and CDR2 YYNGEE. CDR3 residues: CASSVASSSLETQYF. CDR3 nucleotide sequence: TGTGCCAGCAGCGTAGCCAGCAGCAGTCTAGAGACCCAGTACTTC. Looking up the rest from reference TRBV9 and TRBJ2-5 gives the full variable domain: DSGVTQTPKHLITATGQRVTLRCSPRSGDLSVYWYQQSLDQGLQFLIQYYNGEERAKGNILERFSAQQFPDLHSELNLSSLELGDSALYFCASSVASSSLETQYFGPGTRLLVL.

There are a few counts of this clone. Other nucleotide sequences in the sample specify the same CDR3. The chain has TRBV10-2 and TRBJ1-3; D remains ambiguous. This CDR3 is 16 amino acids long. Germline-derived CDR1 and CDR2 are WSHSY and SAAADI. The V gene lost 2 bases and the J gene lost 0 bases, with 11 bases spanning the gap. As DNA, the CDR3 is TGCGCCAGCAGTGAGCTCTTTAGTTTCTCTGGAAACACCATATATTTT. This gives the protein CASSELFSFSGNTIYF.

Turning to this clone: Within the sample, other DNA sequences also encode this same CDR3. The rearrangement joins TRBV27 to TRBJ2-1; D possibly corresponds to TRBD2 (5 bases). This CDR3 is 13 amino acids long. The V and J ends lost 5 bases and 0 bases respectively, with 5 bases between them. The germline V gene encodes CDR1 MNHEY and CDR2 SMNVEV (reference sequence). The CDR3 loop reads CASSLASYNEQFF. The CDR3 DNA sequence: TGTGCCAGCAGTCTAGCCTCCTACAATGAGCAGTTCTTC.

The V and J genes are TRBV29-1 and TRBJ1-5; D not certain. Germline CDR1 is SQVTM and CDR2 is ANQGSEA. The CDR3 sequence is 11 residues long. CDR3 region: CAGRYNQPQHF. DNA of the CDR3: TGCGCGGGCAGGTACAATCAGCCCCAGCATTTT.

The CDR3 coding sequence is TGCAGCGTGGGGACACCTGATAGCACAGATACGCAGTATTTT. The encoded protein is CSVGTPDSTDTQYF. The rearrangement links TRBV29-1 to TRBJ2-3, with D possibly TRBD1 on 6 matching bases. The V gene's germline CDR1 is SQVTM and CDR2 ANQGSEA. The CDR3 contains 14 residues. V shed 6 bases and J shed 0 bases, with 13 bases lying between them.

V usage is TRBV5-4 and J usage is TRBJ1-2; 9 bases fit TRBD1. CDR1 and CDR2 from the germline V gene are SGHNT and YYREEE (reference sequence). The CDR3 has 14 residues. V lost 4 bases, J lost 8 bases, and 9 bases stayed unmatched. CDR3 nucleotides: TGTGCCAGCAGCGCGGGACAGGGAATTGGGGGCTACACCTTC. Its translation is CASSAGQGIGGYTF.

The chain uses TRBV29-1 and TRBJ1-2; 9 bases fit TRBD1. This CDR3 spans 13 amino acids. Unmatched junction bases numbered 2, after V lost 0 bases and J lost 6 bases. In germline, CDR1 is SQVTM, CDR2 ANQGSEA. CDR3 bases: TGCAGCGTTGAAGATGACAGGGGGGATGGCTACACCTTC. It encodes CSVEDDRGDGYTF.

On this clone itself: A junction end diverges from the germline sequence, so it may reflect a read error. The chain carries TRBV4-1 and TRBJ1-1; no firm D call. This CDR3 is 14 amino acids long. Germline-derived CDR1 and CDR2 are MGHRA and YSYEKL. The CDR3 loop reads CASRQDPLDGEAFF. In DNA, the CDR3 is TGCGCCAGCAGACAAGATCCCCTGGACGGTGAAGCTTTCTTT.

The rearrangement joins TRBV6-4 to TRBJ1-5; the D is unclear. Trimming took 7 bases from V and 7 from J, leaving 20 bases between them. Germline V CDR1 and CDR2: MRHNA, SNTAGT. CDR3 size: 15 residues. CDR3: CASTRLAPVVQPQHF. The CDR3 DNA reads as TGTGCCAGCACCCGACTTGCCCCGGTCGTCCAGCCCCAGCATTTT.

This chain joins TRBV19 and TRBJ2-7; D is perhaps TRBD2 (5 bases). Germline V lookup: CDR1 LNHDA, CDR2 SQIVND (reference sequence). Trimming took off 3 bases at V and 0 bases at J, with 9 bases between the two ends. The CDR3 covers 14 residues. The CDR3: CASSMGEGSYEQYF. CDR3 nucleotides: TGTGCCAGTAGTATGGGAGAAGGCTCCTACGAGCAGTACTTC. The whole variable domain, filled in from reference TRBV19 and TRBJ2-7, reads DGGITQSPKYLFRKEGQNVTLSCEQNLNHDAMYWYRQDPGQGLRLIYYSQIVNDFQKGDIAEGYSVSREKKESFPLTVTSAQKNPTAFYLCASSMGEGSYEQYFGPGTRLTVT.

This chain links TRBV7-9 with TRBJ2-1; D gene unclear. The CDR3 covers 15 residues. Trimming left V 5 bases short and J 5 bases short, with 16 bases between. The germline CDR1 and CDR2 sequences are SEHNR and FQNEAQ (reference sequence). The CDR3 nucleotides are TGTGCCAGCAGCCCCCCATCGGCAGTAGACAATGAGCAGTTCTTC. Amino acid sequence: CASSPPSAVDNEQFF.